These 30 T cell receptor beta chains were sequenced from one sample in a study of circulating and synovial CD4+ cells in juvenile arthritis. Some clones are missing from TCRdb's copy, which holds only in-frame ones; the method was immunoSEQ multiplex PCR. The sample lists around 14,000 clones, over 80% occurring once. The source material was CD4+ T cells from synovial fluid. The receptors originated from a human patient with juvenile idiopathic arthritis. Some clones in this sample may be carry-over from other donors' samples.

The rearrangement joins TRBV5-6 to TRBJ1-6, with 7 bases lining up with TRBD1. The CDR3 totals 15 residues. V lost 4 bases to trimming and J lost 5 bases; unmatched junction nucleotides: 6. Germline CDR1 reads SGHDT; CDR2 reads YYEEEE. The CDR3 region is CASSGNRGNNSPLHF. The CDR3 DNA follows: TGTGCCAGCAGCGGAAACAGGGGAAATAATTCACCCCTCCACTTT.

The J gene is TRBJ2-7, the V gene TRBV4-2; 7 nucleotides match TRBD1. The CDR3 is 15 residues long. The germline CDR1 and CDR2 sequences are LGHNA and YNFKEQ. Trimming at V came to 4 bases and at J to 0 bases, leaving 6 bases not matched to a gene. CDR3 DNA: TGTGCCAGCAGCCTGGGTACAGGGGCCTCCTACGAGCAGTACTTC. This encodes CASSLGTGASYEQYF.

The gene calls are TRBV14 and TRBJ1-6; TRBD1 might be the D (6 bases). The ends were cut back, 3 bases at V and 10 bases at J, with 13 bases in the middle. This CDR3 comprises 14 residues. CDR1 is SGHDN and CDR2 is FVKESK in the germline V gene. CDR3: CASSHPGVESPLHF. The CDR3 nucleotides read TGTGCCAGCAGCCATCCAGGGGTGGAGTCACCCCTCCACTTT.

J is TRBJ2-7 and V is TRBV2; tentatively, D is TRBD1 (6 bases). Trimming shortened V by 6 bases and J by 5 bases, and 23 bases separated the two germline ends. CDR3 length: 16 residues. CDR1 and CDR2 from the germline V gene are SNHLY and FYNNEI. DNA of the CDR3: TGTGCCAGCAGCCCCAGACAGGCTCCTCATACGGACGAGCAGTACTTC. Protein product: CASSPRQAPHTDEQYF.

This chain links TRBV7-8 with TRBJ1-3; 10 bases align to TRBD1. After removal of 4 bases from V and 2 bases from J, the junction contained 5 bases not matched to a gene. From germline, CDR1 is SGHVS and CDR2 FQNEAQ. The CDR3 sequence is 16 residues long. The CDR3 DNA reads TGTGCCAGCAGCTCCCGGACAGGGGGAACTGGAAACACCATATATTTT. Translation gives CASSSRTGGTGNTIYF.

This chain joins TRBV29-1 and TRBJ1-1; 8 nucleotides agree with TRBD1. V trimming: 8 bases; J trimming: 5 bases; junction bases outside the gene matches: 7. The CDR3 totals 12 residues. CDR1 and CDR2 from the germline V gene are SQVTM and ANQGSEA. The CDR3 spells CSMGQDETEAFF. The DNA of the CDR3 is TGCAGCATGGGACAGGATGAGACTGAAGCTTTCTTT.

Concerning this clone: A junction end diverges from the germline sequence, so it may reflect a read error. The chain couples TRBV7-7 to TRBJ2-3; D is unclear. The CDR3 spans 13 residues. Germline V lookup: CDR1 SSHAT, CDR2 FNYEAQ (reference sequence). CDR3 in DNA: TGTGCTAGCAGCTTAACCGACTCAGATAGGCAGTATTTT. It translates to CASSLTDSDRQYF.

This sequence joins TRBV19 and TRBJ2-7; 11 bases are a match to TRBD1. V lost 5 bases and J lost 2; bases outside the gene matches: 14. CDR3 size: 18 residues. CDR1 is LNHDA and CDR2 is SQIVND in the germline V gene (reference sequence). The CDR3 DNA follows: TGTGCCAGTAGTCTAGGACAGGGGGCGCGAAGTGTCCCCTACGAGCAGTACTTC. It codes for CASSLGQGARSVPYEQYF.

The J gene is TRBJ2-1, the V gene TRBV6-5; a possible D gene is TRBD2 (6 bases). The V gene's germline CDR1 is MNHEY and CDR2 SVGAGI. The V gene lost 5 bases and the J gene lost 6 bases, with 14 bases spanning the gap. CDR3 length: 14 residues. This CDR3 is CASSGEALVNEQFF. CDR3 bases: TGTGCCAGCAGTGGGGAGGCGCTAGTCAATGAGCAGTTCTTC.

This chain joins TRBV7-9 and TRBJ2-7; TRBD2 aligns across 8 bases. Trimming took 3 bases from V and 0 from J; bases not matched to a gene: 4. This CDR3 contains 15 residues. CDR1 is SEHNR, CDR2 FQNEAQ, per germline (reference sequence). The CDR3 nucleotides are TGTGCCAGCAGCTTTTACGGGACTAGCTCCTACGAGCAGTACTTC. It codes for CASSFYGTSSYEQYF.

The chain links TRBV7-2 to TRBJ1-2, with 7 bases fitting TRBD1. The CDR3 consists of 15 residues. CDR1 is SGHTA and CDR2 is FQGNSA in the germline V gene. Losses at the gene ends were 5 bases for V and 7 bases for J; bases not matched to a gene: 13. The CDR3 DNA follows: TGTGCCAGCAGCCCGTATCAAATAGACAGGGTTGGCTACACCTTC. This encodes CASSPYQIDRVGYTF.

The gene calls are TRBV5-8 and TRBJ2-3; weak D call: TRBD2 (5 bases). This CDR3 has 15 residues. V was trimmed by 4 bases and J by 4 bases, leaving 16 bases between them. Germline loops: CDR1 SGHTS, CDR2 YDEGEE. The CDR3 loop reads CASSAPWASPDTQYF. In nucleotides, the CDR3 is TGTGCCAGCAGCGCGCCTTGGGCTAGCCCAGATACGCAGTATTTT.

This sequence joins TRBV28 and TRBJ1-2, with a possible D match to TRBD1 (5 bases). With 6 bases removed from V and 0 bases from J, the gap between germline ends came to 14 bases. Germline V CDR1 and CDR2: MDHEN, SYDVKM. The CDR3 is 15 residues long. This CDR3 reads CASRPQGGANYGYTF. CDR3 nucleotides: TGTGCCAGCAGACCTCAGGGTGGGGCTAACTATGGCTACACCTTC.

The chain joins TRBV7-2 to TRBJ2-5, with 7 bases aligning to TRBD1. The J call could be wrong; TRBJ2-7 is a better fit for the DNA end. Germline CDR1 reads SGHTA; CDR2 reads FQGNSA. This CDR3 contains 18 residues. CDR3 DNA: TGTGCCAGCAGCTTTCCTCGCCCTGACAGGGCAGGTAGATACGAGCAGTACTTC. It codes for CASSFPRPDRAGRYEQYF.

The CDR3 is CAIRLRDGETQYF. CDR3 DNA sequence: TGTGCCATCAGGCTACGGGATGGTGAGACCCAGTACTTC. This chain joins TRBV10-3 and TRBJ2-5, with D possibly TRBD2 on 5 matching bases. Germline CDR1 reads ENHRY; CDR2 reads SYGVKD. The CDR3 covers 13 residues. The V and J ends lost 6 bases and 5 bases respectively, with 13 bases between them.

This clone has more than one count but fewer than ten. The CDR3 DNA sequence: TGTGCCAGTAGTATACAGGGTGGAAACACTGAAGCTTTCTTT. Translated: CASSIQGGNTEAFF. The chain combines TRBV19 with TRBJ1-1; tentative D call: TRBD1 (5 bases). The CDR3 spans 14 residues. Trimming left V 2 bases short and J 2 bases short, with 9 bases between. Per germline, CDR1 LNHDA and CDR2 SQIVND (reference sequence).

About this clone: Other DNA sequences in the same sample also yield this CDR3. V and J are TRBV19 and TRBJ1-5; TRBD1 aligns across 8 bases. The CDR3 runs 15 residues. The germline V gene encodes CDR1 LNHDA and CDR2 SQIVND (reference sequence). The ends lost 5 bases at V and 6 bases at J; junction bases unmatched: 9. CDR3 DNA sequence: TGTGCCAGTAGTTTCGACAGGGGATCGAGTCAGCCCCAGCATTTT. Its protein product is CASSFDRGSSQPQHF. The entire variable domain, with the rest obtained from reference TRBV19 and TRBJ1-5, is as follows: DGGITQSPKYLFRKEGQNVTLSCEQNLNHDAMYWYRQDPGQGLRLIYYSQIVNDFQKGDIAEGYSVSREKKESFPLTVTSAQKNPTAFYLCASSFDRGSSQPQHFGDGTRLSIL.

The V gene is TRBV4-1, the J gene TRBJ1-1; maybe TRBD1 (5 bases). V was shortened by 0 bases and J by 3 bases, with 11 bases between the two germline ends. Germline CDR1 is MGHRA and CDR2 is YSYEKL. The CDR3 extends over 15 amino acids. The DNA for the CDR3 is TGCGCCAGCAGCCAAGATCCAGCGGGGCACACTGAAGCTTTCTTT. It encodes CASSQDPAGHTEAFF.

The genes are TRBV6-6 and TRBJ2-7, with D maybe TRBD1 (5 bases). This CDR3 comprises 13 residues. Germline CDR1 and CDR2: MNHNY and SVGAGI (reference sequence). With 8 bases removed from V and 6 bases from J, the gap between germline ends came to 17 bases. CDR3 DNA sequence: TGTGCCAGCGCCCAGGGAACGTGGGGCGAGCAGTACTTC. Its protein product is CASAQGTWGEQYF.

This chain connects TRBV6-6 to TRBJ1-5; D ambiguous. The CDR3 consists of 14 residues. CDR1 and CDR2 from the germline V gene are MNHNY and SVGAGI (reference sequence). With 4 bases removed from V and 2 bases from J, the gap between germline ends came to 9 bases. The CDR3 reads CASSFLDGNQPQHF. CDR3 nucleotide sequence: TGTGCCAGCAGTTTCCTAGACGGCAATCAGCCCCAGCATTTT.

This clone was seen more than once but under ten times. The chain uses TRBV29-1 and TRBJ1-1; 10 nucleotides line up with TRBD1. J lost 4 bases, V lost 8 bases, and 7 bases had no gene match. Germline lookup yields CDR1 SQVTM and CDR2 ANQGSEA. There are 13 residues in the CDR3. CDR3: CSIPGQGTTEAFF. CDR3 bases: TGCAGCATCCCGGGACAGGGGACCACTGAAGCTTTCTTT.

V usage is TRBV6-1 and J usage is TRBJ1-1, with D possibly being TRBD1 (6 bases). The CDR3 covers 11 residues. Germline CDR1 is MNHNS and CDR2 is SASEGT. V lost 8 bases and J 7 bases, leaving 11 bases between the germline ends. CDR3 nucleotide sequence: TGTGCCAGCGTCACAGGGATTGAAGCTTTCTTT. This translates into CASVTGIEAFF.

The rearrangement uses TRBV30 and TRBJ2-7; tentative D call: TRBD1 (6 bases). Deletions cut 4 bases from V and 2 bases from J, with 15 bases between. The germline CDR1 and CDR2 sequences are GTSNPN and SVGIG (reference sequence). The CDR3 runs to 14 residues. CDR3 region: CAWNTGRGAYEQYF. CDR3 coding DNA: TGTGCCTGGAATACGGGCAGGGGTGCCTACGAGCAGTACTTC.

This clone came up a few times. The genes are TRBV27 and TRBJ1-2; D is possibly TRBD1 (6 bases). Germline CDR1 MNHEY, CDR2 SMNVEV (reference sequence). This CDR3 is built from 13 residues. V was trimmed by 10 bases and J by 4 bases, leaving 16 bases between them. CDR3 loop: CATAELTGYGYTF. The CDR3 DNA is TGTGCCACCGCCGAACTGACAGGCTATGGCTACACCTTC.

The chain has TRBV28 and TRBJ2-7; maybe TRBD1 (6 bases). Germline V gives CDR1 MDHEN, CDR2 SYDVKM. The V and J ends lost 4 bases and 2 bases respectively, with 12 bases between them. The CDR3 has 14 amino acids. CDR3 sequence: CASSSHQGTYEQYF. The CDR3 DNA follows: TGTGCCAGCAGTTCCCATCAGGGGACCTACGAGCAGTACTTC. Complete variable domain (other parts from reference TRBV28 and TRBJ2-7): DVKVTQSSRYLVKRTGEKVFLECVQDMDHENMFWYRQDPGLGLRLIYFSYDVKMKEKGDIPEGYSVSREKKERFSLILESASTNQTSMYLCASSSHQGTYEQYFGPGTRLTVT.

The rearrangement links TRBV5-1 to TRBJ2-5; possibly TRBD1 for D (5 bases). Trimming stripped 2 bases from V and 2 bases from J, with 10 bases between. The CDR3 spans 14 residues. CDR1 and CDR2 from the germline V gene are SGHRS and YFSETQ. The CDR3 DNA reads TGCGCCAGCAGCTTCGACAGTACACAAGAGACCCAGTACTTC. Amino acid sequence: CASSFDSTQETQYF.

The J gene is TRBJ1-1, the V gene TRBV19; TRBD1 matches 7 bases. Trimming cost V 5 bases and J 10 bases; bases outside gene matches: 7. Looked up from germline, CDR1 is LNHDA and CDR2 is SQIVND (reference sequence). This CDR3 region has 12 residues. The CDR3: CASSPRTGLAFF. For the CDR3, the DNA is TGTGCCAGTAGTCCACGGACAGGCCTAGCTTTCTTT.

This chain uses TRBV18 with TRBJ1-1; TRBD1 aligns across 8 bases. The CDR3 length is 15 residues. The germline CDR1 and CDR2 sequences are KGHSH and LQKENI. CDR3 protein: CASMPGTGANTEAFF. The CDR3 DNA sequence: TGTGCGTCAATGCCGGGGACAGGAGCTAACACTGAAGCTTTCTTT.

The J gene is TRBJ1-6, the V gene TRBV2; possible D gene TRBD1, 5 bases. V was trimmed by 2 bases and J by 1 base, leaving 12 bases between them. Germline CDR1 reads SNHLY; CDR2 reads FYNNEI. CDR3 size: 17 residues. CDR3 nucleotide sequence: TGTGCCAGCAGTGAAAAACAGGCCGTTTCCTATAATTCACCCCTCCACTTT. Protein sequence: CASSEKQAVSYNSPLHF.

The chain uses TRBV5-1 and TRBJ2-7, with D hard to call. Germline lookup yields CDR1 SGHRS and CDR2 YFSETQ. The CDR3 is 11 residues long. V was shortened by 3 bases and J by 3 bases, with 4 bases between the two germline ends. DNA for the CDR3: TGCGCCAGCAGCTCTAGCTACGAGCAGTACTTC. It encodes CASSSSYEQYF.